This T cell receptor beta chain came from a study of blood T cell repertoires in COVID-19. Study-level background: Sites in the United States, Italy and Spain provided acute and convalescent COVID-19 samples. PBMCs, B-cell-depleted T cells, or T cells were the source of the cDNA or gDNA that made up the material.

V lost 6 bases and J lost 3; bases outside the gene matches: 3. Germline CDR1 reads SGHKS; CDR2 reads YYEKEE (reference sequence). There are 14 residues in the CDR3. Authors' data handling: Amplifying reference gene primers gave estimates of nucleated cell counts. TCRdb's table, derived via immunoSEQ multiplex PCR, lists solely in-frame clones and lacks some. V and J calls and clone size are copied from that table; D and trimming were computed from the DNA. The sample consists of about 150,000 clones, over 75% of them appearing once. This TCR was recovered from a woman aged 35 to 49 with acute or convalescent COVID-19. Specimen: peripheral blood. V usage is TRBV5-5 and J usage is TRBJ2-2; 9 positions agree with TRBD2. CDR3 sequence (DNA): TGTGCCAGCAACCGACTAGCGGACACCGGGGAGCTGTTTTTT. This codes for CASNRLADTGELFF.